These 20 T cell receptor beta chains came from one sample sequenced in a study of blood T cell repertoires in COVID-19. Produced via immunoSEQ multiplex PCR; TCRdb's table is partial and in-frame only. The table has approximately 190,000 clones, about 80% seen once. The specimen was peripheral blood. The receptors stem from a man aged 25 to 40 with active or convalescent COVID-19.

This sequence joins TRBV7-9 and TRBJ1-1; possibly TRBD1 for D (6 bases). The CDR3 has 15 amino acids. Deletions cut 1 base from V and 0 bases from J, with 9 bases between. Germline lookup yields CDR1 SEHNR and CDR2 FQNEAQ (reference sequence). The CDR3 DNA is TGTGCCAGCAGCTTAGTCACAGGGATGAACACTGAAGCTTTCTTT. Amino acid sequence: CASSLVTGMNTEAFF.

J is TRBJ2-5 and V is TRBV2, with 13 nucleotides matching TRBD2. The CDR3 has 19 amino acids. With V trimmed by 2 bases and J by 5 bases, 14 bases remained unmatched. The germline gives CDR1 SNHLY, CDR2 FYNNEI. CDR3 sequence: CASSETWTSGGAAWETQYF. CDR3 nucleotides: TGTGCCAGCAGTGAAACCTGGACTAGCGGGGGAGCCGCCTGGGAGACCCAGTACTTC.

The chain has TRBV29-1 and TRBJ1-1; 8 bases fit TRBD1. Germline V gene data show CDR1 as SQVTM and CDR2 as ANQGSEA. The V and J ends lost 4 bases and 1 base, in that order; junction bases with no gene match: 2. The CDR3 spans 13 residues. CDR3 residues: CSVVGQGNTEAFF. In nucleotides, the CDR3 is TGCAGCGTTGTCGGACAGGGGAACACTGAAGCTTTCTTT.

The rearrangement uses TRBV19 and TRBJ2-3, with 8 bases matching TRBD2. The germline V gene has CDR1 LNHDA and CDR2 SQIVND (reference sequence). With 7 bases clipped from V and 0 bases from J, the junction kept 9 bases outside the gene matches. There are 16 residues in the CDR3. CDR3 sequence: CASTRGGQGSTDTQYF. In DNA, the CDR3 is TGTGCCAGTACCCGGGGGGGGCAGGGGAGCACAGATACGCAGTATTTT.

The count of this clone is one. The chain recombines TRBV3-1 (or the pseudogene TRBV3-2) with TRBJ2-1; 14 nucleotides align to TRBD2. The V gene's germline CDR1 is LGHDT and CDR2 YNNKEL (reference sequence). V was clipped by 1 base and J by 8 bases; unmatched bases: 10. The CDR3 has 18 residues. The CDR3 sequence: CASSQGGLAGGLIHEQFF. For the CDR3, the DNA is TGTGCCAGCAGCCAAGGCGGACTAGCGGGAGGACTAATCCATGAGCAGTTCTTC.

This chain connects TRBV7-2 to TRBJ2-3, with 8 bases matching TRBD1. V shed 1 base and J 2 bases; nucleotides not matched to a gene: 8. Germline loops: CDR1 SGHTA, CDR2 FQGNSA. The CDR3 length is 17 residues. CDR3 DNA: TGTGCCAGCAGCTTAGAATCCGGCCAGGGGGCCACAGATACGCAGTATTTT. Protein: CASSLESGQGATDTQYF. The whole variable domain, remainder taken from reference TRBV7-2 and TRBJ2-3, is GAGVSQSPSNKVTEKGKDVELRCDPISGHTALYWYRQSLGQGLEFLIYFQGNSAPDKSGLPSDRFSAERTGGSVSTLTIQRTQQEDSAVYLCASSLESGQGATDTQYFGPGTRLTVL.

In its sample, this clone was seen a few times. V is TRBV5-4 and J is TRBJ2-1; TRBD2 agrees at 11 bases. After removal of 0 bases from V and 5 bases from J, the junction contained 1 base not matched to a gene. Per the germline V gene, CDR1 is SGHNT and CDR2 is YYREEE (reference sequence). The CDR3 has 15 residues. CDR3 coding DNA: TGTGCCAGCAGCTTGGCGGGACTAGCGGACAATGAGCAGTTCTTC. It is translated as CASSLAGLADNEQFF.

The chain employs TRBV3-1 (or the pseudogene TRBV3-2) and TRBJ1-1; no clear D gene. Germline CDR1 is LGHDT and CDR2 is YNNKEL (reference sequence). Trimming removed 6 bases from V and 1 base from J, with 12 bases in between. The CDR3 is made up of 14 amino acids. DNA of the CDR3: TGTGCCAGCAGAGAGACGGGTCAGAACACTGAAGCTTTCTTT. Amino acid sequence: CASRETGQNTEAFF.

The J gene is TRBJ2-5, the V gene TRBV5-1; D gene unclear. Germline V gene sequence: CDR1 SGHRS, CDR2 YFSETQ. The CDR3 is 15 amino acids. V shed 4 bases and J shed 7 bases, with 20 bases lying between them. In nucleotides, the CDR3 is TGCGCCAGCAGCCCCGGCGCCCCCCTCGCAGGGACCCAGTACTTC. Residues: CASSPGAPLAGTQYF.

This clone was found once. The chain uses TRBV2 and TRBJ2-4; 9 bases are shared with TRBD1. This CDR3 is 15 amino acids long. V shed 1 base, J shed 8 bases, and the junction held 6 bases outside the gene matches. Per germline, CDR1 SNHLY and CDR2 FYNNEI. The CDR3 DNA is TGTGCCAGCAGTGAAGGTGGGGACAGGGTAGACATTCAGTACTTC. Residues: CASSEGGDRVDIQYF.

The chain employs TRBV27 and TRBJ2-7, with TRBD2 matching over 11 bases. V lost 4 bases and J lost 2; bases outside the gene matches: 10. The V gene's germline CDR1 is MNHEY and CDR2 SMNVEV (reference sequence). The CDR3 is 17 amino acids. Here the CDR3 DNA reads TGTGCCAGCAGTTCCCGTACGACTAGCGGGGCCCCCTACGAGCAGTACTTC. Its protein product is CASSSRTTSGAPYEQYF.

This clone turned up a few times. The rearrangement joins TRBV11-2 to TRBJ2-7, with a possible D match to TRBD2 (6 bases). V was shortened by 3 bases and J by 4 bases, with 16 bases between the two germline ends. Germline CDR1 is SGHAT and CDR2 is FQNNGV. The CDR3 length is 15 residues. The CDR3 reads CASSLNQASAYEQYF. The CDR3 nucleotides are TGTGCCAGCAGCTTGAATCAAGCTAGCGCGTACGAGCAGTACTTC. Full variable domain (outside the CDR3, taken from reference TRBV11-2 and TRBJ2-7): EAGVAQSPRYKIIEKRQSVAFWCNPISGHATLYWYQQILGQGPKLLIQFQNNGVVDDSQLPKDRFSAERLKGVDSTLKIQPAKLEDSAVYLCASSLNQASAYEQYFGPGTRLTVT.

This chain joins TRBV18 and TRBJ2-7, with 7 bases that match TRBD1. This CDR3 region has 14 residues. Germline V gene lookup returns CDR1 KGHSH and CDR2 LQKENI. The J segment lost 2 bases and the V segment lost 5 bases, leaving 6 bases of the junction unmatched. CDR3 in amino acids: CASSKEQGAYEQYF. In DNA, the CDR3 is TGTGCCAGCTCAAAGGAGCAGGGGGCCTACGAGCAGTACTTC.

The rearrangement uses TRBV27 and TRBJ2-7; D is possibly TRBD1 (6 bases). The CDR3 loop spans 13 amino acids. Per germline, CDR1 MNHEY and CDR2 SMNVEV (reference sequence). Trimming left V 2 bases short and J 2 bases short, with 7 bases between. The DNA for the CDR3 is TGTGCCAGCAGTTTAGGGGGCACCTACGAGCAGTACTTC. It specifies CASSLGGTYEQYF.

This clone was counted a few times. This chain connects TRBV28 to TRBJ1-2; unclear D gene. Trimming took 4 bases from V and 8 from J, leaving 11 bases between them. Germline CDR1 and CDR2: MDHEN and SYDVKM. This CDR3 has 12 residues. The CDR3 protein is CASSSRAPGYTF. CDR3 coding DNA: TGTGCCAGCAGTTCCCGAGCTCCGGGCTACACCTTC.

The V gene is TRBV23-1, the J gene TRBJ1-6; D not certain. TRBV23-1 falls under the ORF class, with uncertain function. The CDR3 is 18 amino acids. V lost 5 bases, J lost 4 bases, and 21 bases lay in between. In nucleotides, the CDR3 is TGCGCCAGCAGTTTCGGGAGAAGAATCATATCGTATAATTCACCCCTCCACTTT. Amino acids: CASSFGRRIISYNSPLHF.

The J gene is TRBJ2-7, the V gene TRBV6-5, with D possibly being TRBD1 (6 bases). The CDR3 totals 14 residues. Germline CDR1 is MNHEY and CDR2 is SVGAGI. V was clipped by 5 bases and J by 2 bases, with 13 bases between them. The DNA for the CDR3 is TGTGCCAGCAGTCAGGCAGGGGATACCTACGAGCAGTACGTC. Translation: CASSQAGDTYEQYV.

The chain has TRBV5-5 and TRBJ2-7, with 7 bases aligning to TRBD1. This CDR3 is 17 amino acids long. The germline gives CDR1 SGHKS, CDR2 YYEKEE (reference sequence). V was pared by 1 base and J by 2 bases, with 12 bases of the junction left unmatched. The CDR3 loop is CASSLSFLDRFTYEQYF. The CDR3 DNA reads as TGTGCCAGCAGCTTGTCCTTTTTGGACAGGTTTACCTACGAGCAGTACTTC.

This clone appeared a single time. The chain combines TRBV11-3 with TRBJ1-2, with 8 bases matching TRBD1. This CDR3 has 15 residues. Germline-derived CDR1 and CDR2 are SGHNT and YENEEA. The ends lost 4 bases at V and 2 bases at J; junction bases unmatched: 6. CDR3 in DNA: TGTGCCAGCAGCTCAGCCGGACAGGGAAACTATGGCTACACCTTC. Residues: CASSSAGQGNYGYTF. Full variable domain (rest looked up from reference TRBV11-3 and TRBJ1-2): EAGVVQSPRYKIIEKKQPVAFWCNPISGHNTLYWYLQNLGQGPELLIRYENEEAVDDSQLPKDRFSAERLKGVDSTLKIQPAELGDSAVYLCASSSAGQGNYGYTFGSGTRLTVV.

The V and J genes are TRBV5-1 and TRBJ2-3, with D maybe TRBD2 (7 bases). This CDR3 is built from 15 residues. V lost 4 bases, J lost 3 bases, and 15 bases lay in between. Germline-derived CDR1 and CDR2 are SGHRS and YFSETQ. The CDR3 protein is CASSLRGAGTDTQYF. The CDR3 bases are TGCGCCAGCAGCCTACGGGGGGCCGGTACAGATACGCAGTATTTT.